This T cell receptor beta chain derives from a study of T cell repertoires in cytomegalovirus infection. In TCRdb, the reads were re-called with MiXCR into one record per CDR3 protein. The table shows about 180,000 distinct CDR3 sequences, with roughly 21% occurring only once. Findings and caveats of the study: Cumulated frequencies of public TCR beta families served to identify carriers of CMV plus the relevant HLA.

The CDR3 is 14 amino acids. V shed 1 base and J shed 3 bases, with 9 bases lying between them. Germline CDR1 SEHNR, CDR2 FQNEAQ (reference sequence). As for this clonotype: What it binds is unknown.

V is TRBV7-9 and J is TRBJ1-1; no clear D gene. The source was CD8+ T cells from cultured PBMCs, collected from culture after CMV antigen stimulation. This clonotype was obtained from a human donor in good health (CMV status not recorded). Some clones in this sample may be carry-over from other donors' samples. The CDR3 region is CASSLGKGYTEAFF. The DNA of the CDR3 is TGTGCCAGCAGCTTAGGCAAAGGATACACTGAAGCTTTCTTT.